Listed below are T cell receptor beta chains from one sample, sequenced in a study of human T cells and chemical hapten exposure. A single record per CDR3 protein comes from TCRdb applying MiXCR to the RACE reads. Among roughly 140,000 distinct CDR3 sequences, about 12% were seen once, and the ten largest hold around 1.4%. Sequencing was performed on whole blood, taken in connection with sensitization to the hapten diphenylcyclopropenone (DPC). The receptors were gathered from a woman in her forties or fifties with alopecia areata. Some clones in this sample may be carry-over from other donors' samples. Both conserved end residues are part of each CDR3.

cdr3_aa v_call cdr3_length
CASIMGLAGNNEQFF TRBV6-2/TRBV6-3 15
CASSLRQEYNEQFF TRBV9 14
CSARGLAGGNNEQFF TRBV20-1 15
CASSLDLGIAEAFF TRBV11-2 14
CAISPLGENTEAFF TRBV10-3 14
CASSLAAATYNEQFF TRBV5-1 15
CASSRRENTEAFF TRBV7-7 13
CASSSGTGTYNEQFF TRBV11-2 15
CASSQDTNNEQFF TRBV4-2 13
CASTYANYGYTF TRBV12-3/TRBV12-4 12
CASSRGAGELFF TRBV2 12
CAGAAGPGNTIYF TRBV30 13
CSGGTSANTGELFF TRBV29-1 14
CASTRDRLSYEQYF TRBV11-2 14
CSARGDRGNYNEQFF TRBV20-1 15
CASSGFGRLSSYEQYF TRBV10-2 16
CASSLGGGSGNTGELFF TRBV12-3/TRBV12-4 17
CSVGRGLDSDTQYF TRBV29-1 14
CASSEDGSGRYEQYF TRBV2 15
CASSMDASRNNEQFF TRBV19 15
CASSYSGVGSGRLEQYF TRBV6-5 17
CASRRRIYEQYF TRBV21-1 12
CASSFDPLLGELFF TRBV5-4 14
CASSAGGEDTEAFF TRBV6-6 14
CASSKVDSNTGELFF TRBV6-1 15
CASRLQGIGGTQYF TRBV19 14
CASSPRQGVYEQYF TRBV18 14
CASSLPGLAGVNEQFF TRBV9 16
CASSLVGAGEKNIQYF TRBV7-2 16
CASRGPRTGNKNIQYF TRBV12-3/TRBV12-4 16
CASSPSRGDEQFF TRBV18 13
CASARAGGNEQYF TRBV18 13
CAPPGRSSYEQYF TRBV23-1 13
CASSPAGNSGNTIYF TRBV5-1 15
CASLYPLPNYGYTF TRBV28 14
CASSLGTGFNEKLFF TRBV5-4 15
CASRSRPGTSGNTIYF TRBV12-3/TRBV12-4 16
CAISSTSNEKLFF TRBV10-3 13
CASSSGQISTDTQYF TRBV13 15
CASSSPGRGASYEQYF TRBV28 16
CASSYQTNQPQHF TRBV6-2/TRBV6-3 13
CASSLEGARVDQPQHF TRBV7-2 16
CASSPGTGLNSYNEQFF TRBV5-1 17
CSATTGIGGNQPQHF TRBV20-1 15
CSARWTGPNQPQHF TRBV20-1 14
CASSYSIGSYGYTF TRBV6-2/TRBV6-3 14
CASSLKAYGYTF TRBV12-3/TRBV12-4 12
CSATRGLVHPYEQYF TRBV20-1 15
CASSFSTGGTDTQYF TRBV7-3 15
CASSLVGGLHSPLHF TRBV12-3/TRBV12-4 15
CASSLGGTDTQYF TRBV5-1 13